This T cell receptor beta chain was sequenced during a study of cytomegalovirus exposure and HLA in healthy donors. 60 Vbeta and 13 Jbeta primers were used in PCR. The method was immunoSEQ multiplex PCR; TCRdb's version includes in-frame clones alone and lacks a portion of them. Seen here are over 100,000 clones, roughly 79% observed once, and the top ten hold 1.3% to 1.5%. The V gene's germline CDR1 is SGHRS and CDR2 YFSETQ. The CDR3 contains 12 residues. V was pared by 4 bases and J by 6 bases, with 8 bases between. What was sequenced was PBMCs. The clonotype comes from a woman in her 40s in good health and CMV-seronegative. The rearrangement links TRBV5-1 to TRBJ2-4; D remains unclear. The CDR3 DNA sequence: TGCGCCAGCAGCGAGAATGGAAACATTCAGTACTTC. It yields the protein CASSENGNIQYF.